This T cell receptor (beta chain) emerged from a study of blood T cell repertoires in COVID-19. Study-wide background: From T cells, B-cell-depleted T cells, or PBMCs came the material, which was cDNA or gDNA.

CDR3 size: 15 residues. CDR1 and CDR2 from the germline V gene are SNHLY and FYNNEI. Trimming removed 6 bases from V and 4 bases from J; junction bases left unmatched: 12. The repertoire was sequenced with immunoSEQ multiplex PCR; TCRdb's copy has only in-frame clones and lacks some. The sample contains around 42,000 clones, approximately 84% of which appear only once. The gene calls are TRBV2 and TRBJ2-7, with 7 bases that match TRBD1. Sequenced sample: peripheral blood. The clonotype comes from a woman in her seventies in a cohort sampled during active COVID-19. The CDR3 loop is CASRSRAGGGYEQYF. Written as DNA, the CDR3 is TGTGCCAGCAGATCACGGGCAGGGGGTGGGTACGAGCAGTACTTC.